This TCR beta chain was retrieved from a study of cytomegalovirus exposure and HLA in healthy donors. Whole-study context: Findings of an earlier analysis included about 120 million unique TCR beta sequences from around 180 million T cells.

CDR1 and CDR2 from the germline V gene are SGHTA and FQGNSA. Trimming cost V 5 bases and J 2 bases, with 16 bases left between them. The CDR3 consists of 16 residues. General study results and limits: A later analysis linked about 17,000 TCR beta sequences to HLA alleles at 0.05 false discovery rate. Certain indistinguishable V segments, among them TRBV6-2 and TRBV6-3, were excluded.

In regard to this clone: Its antigen remains unidentified.

Vbeta (60) and Jbeta (13) primers were used in the PCR. This table comes from immunoSEQ multiplex PCR, and its TCRdb copy is limited to in-frame clones, with some not included. The sample carries roughly 160,000 clones, roughly 79% recorded once. The sequencing input was PBMCs. This chain links TRBV7-2 with TRBJ1-5; D unresolved. The origin of this receptor is a woman aged 50 to 65 in good health and CMV-seronegative. Written as DNA, the CDR3 is TGTGCCAGCAGCCCAATACAGAATCATGGCAATCAGCCCCAGCATTTT. It specifies CASSPIQNHGNQPQHF.